Listed here is a single T cell receptor beta chain. What it binds is not known. These data come from a study of graft-versus-host responses after intestinal transplantation. Regarding the study as a whole: GvH clonotypes were identified within recipient marrow, with a subset emerging first in ileum or blood.

Data came from immunoSEQ multiplex PCR; TCRdb stores just in-frame clones and leaves some out. The sample shows 9,900 or so clones, approximately 87% of them seen only once. From germline, CDR1 is MNHNY and CDR2 SVGAGI (reference sequence). CDR3 length equals 16 residues. V was clipped by 6 bases and J by 7 bases; unmatched bases: 12. The rearrangement joins TRBV6-6 to TRBJ1-4, with TRBD1 matching over 9 bases. This sample comprised PBMCs, obtained 230 to 250 days after intestinal transplant. The clonotype originates from a human patient who received an intestinal transplant, so some T cells may come from the graft donor. The CDR3 bases are TGTGCCAGCAGCCCGGGACAGGGCCTCGAGGCTGAAAAACTGTTTTTT. Translating it yields CASSPGQGLEAEKLFF.